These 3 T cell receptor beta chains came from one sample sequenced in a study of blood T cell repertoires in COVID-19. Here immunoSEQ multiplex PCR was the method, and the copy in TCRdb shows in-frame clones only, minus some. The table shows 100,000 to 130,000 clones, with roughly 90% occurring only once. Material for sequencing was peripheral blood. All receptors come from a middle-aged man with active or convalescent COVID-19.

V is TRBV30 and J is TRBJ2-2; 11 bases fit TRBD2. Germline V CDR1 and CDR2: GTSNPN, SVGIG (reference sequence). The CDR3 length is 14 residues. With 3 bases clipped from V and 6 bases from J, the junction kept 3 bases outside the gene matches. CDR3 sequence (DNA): TGTGCCTGGAGCTTAGCGGGGGGGGCCGGGGAGCTGTTTTTT. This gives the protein CAWSLAGGAGELFF.

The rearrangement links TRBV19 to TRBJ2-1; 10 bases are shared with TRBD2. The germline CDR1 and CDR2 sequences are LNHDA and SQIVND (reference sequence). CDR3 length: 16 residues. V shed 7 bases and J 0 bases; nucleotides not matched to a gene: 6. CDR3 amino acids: CASTAGLAVSYNEQFF. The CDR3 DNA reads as TGTGCCAGTACCGCCGGACTAGCGGTCTCCTACAATGAGCAGTTCTTC.

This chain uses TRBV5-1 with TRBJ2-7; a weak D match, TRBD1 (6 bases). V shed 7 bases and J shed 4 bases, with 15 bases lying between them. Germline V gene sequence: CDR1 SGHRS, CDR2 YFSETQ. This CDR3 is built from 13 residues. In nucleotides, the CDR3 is TGCGCCAGCGGCCGGGACATCGTATACGAGCAGTACTTC. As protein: CASGRDIVYEQYF. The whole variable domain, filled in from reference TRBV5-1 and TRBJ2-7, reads KAGVTQTPRYLIKTRGQQVTLSCSPISGHRSVSWYQQTPGQGLQFLFEYFSETQRNKGNFPGRFSGRQFSNSRSEMNVSTLELGDSALYLCASGRDIVYEQYFGPGTRLTVT.